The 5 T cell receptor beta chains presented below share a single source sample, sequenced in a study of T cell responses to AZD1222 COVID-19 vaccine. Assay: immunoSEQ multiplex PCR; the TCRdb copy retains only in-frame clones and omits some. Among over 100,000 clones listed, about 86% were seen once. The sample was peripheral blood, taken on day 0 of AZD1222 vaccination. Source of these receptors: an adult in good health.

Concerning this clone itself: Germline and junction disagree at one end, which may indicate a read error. CDR3 nucleotides: TGTACCAGCAGTTCCGGGACCACCTACGAGCAGTACTTC. It codes for CTSSSGTTYEQYF. The chain links TRBV2 to TRBJ2-7; D may be TRBD1 or TRBD2 (5 bases each). This CDR3 region has 13 residues. CDR1 and CDR2 from the germline V gene are SNHLY and FYNNEI. Based on the CDR3 plus reference TRBV2 and TRBJ2-7, the full variable domain is EPEVTQTPSHQVTQMGQEVILRCVPISNHLYFYWYRQILGQKVEFLVSFYNNEISEKSEIFDDQFSVERPDGSNFTLKIRSTKLEDSAMYFCTSSSGTTYEQYFGPGTRLTVT.

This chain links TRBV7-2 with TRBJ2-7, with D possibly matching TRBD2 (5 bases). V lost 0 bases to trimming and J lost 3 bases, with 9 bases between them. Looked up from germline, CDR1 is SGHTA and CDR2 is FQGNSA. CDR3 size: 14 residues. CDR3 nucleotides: TGTGCCAGCAGCTTAGCGCCCGGGATCTACGAGCAGTACTTC. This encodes CASSLAPGIYEQYF.

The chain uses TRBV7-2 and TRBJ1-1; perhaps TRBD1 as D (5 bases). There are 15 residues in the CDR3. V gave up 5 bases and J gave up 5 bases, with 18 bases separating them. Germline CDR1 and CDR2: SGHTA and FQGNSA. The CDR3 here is CASSPPQGPRTEAFF. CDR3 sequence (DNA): TGTGCCAGCAGCCCCCCCCAGGGCCCCAGGACTGAAGCTTTCTTT.

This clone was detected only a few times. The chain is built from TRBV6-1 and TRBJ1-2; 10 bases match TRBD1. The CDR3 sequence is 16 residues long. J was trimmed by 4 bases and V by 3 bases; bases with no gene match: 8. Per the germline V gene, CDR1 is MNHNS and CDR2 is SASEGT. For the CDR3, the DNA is TGTGCCAGCAGTGAGCAACCGGGACAGGGGACCTATGGCTACACCTTC. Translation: CASSEQPGQGTYGYTF.

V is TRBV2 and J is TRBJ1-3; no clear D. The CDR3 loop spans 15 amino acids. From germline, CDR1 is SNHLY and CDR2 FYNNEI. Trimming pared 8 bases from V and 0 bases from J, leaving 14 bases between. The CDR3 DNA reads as TGTGCCAGCGCCTCTTCACTTGACTCTGGAAACACCATATATTTT. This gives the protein CASASSLDSGNTIYF.